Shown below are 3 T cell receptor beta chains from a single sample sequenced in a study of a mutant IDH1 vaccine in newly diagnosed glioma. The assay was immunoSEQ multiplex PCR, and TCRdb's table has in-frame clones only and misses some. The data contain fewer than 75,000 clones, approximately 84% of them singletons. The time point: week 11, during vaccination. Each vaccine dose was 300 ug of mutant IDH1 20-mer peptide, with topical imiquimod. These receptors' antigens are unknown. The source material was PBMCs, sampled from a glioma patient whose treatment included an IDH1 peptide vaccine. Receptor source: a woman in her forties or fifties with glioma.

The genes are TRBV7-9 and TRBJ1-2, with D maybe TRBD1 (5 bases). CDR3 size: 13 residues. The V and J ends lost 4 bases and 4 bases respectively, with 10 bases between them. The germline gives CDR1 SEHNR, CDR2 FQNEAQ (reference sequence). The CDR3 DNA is TGTGCCAGCAGCTCGTTCGACAGCTATGGCTACACCTTC. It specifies CASSSFDSYGYTF.

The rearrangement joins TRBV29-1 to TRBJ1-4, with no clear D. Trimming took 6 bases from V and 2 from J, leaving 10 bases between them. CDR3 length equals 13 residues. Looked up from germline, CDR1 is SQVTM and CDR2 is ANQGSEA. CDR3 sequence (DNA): TGCAGCGTACAAAGGGCCACTAATGAAAAACTGTTTTTT. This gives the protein CSVQRATNEKLFF.

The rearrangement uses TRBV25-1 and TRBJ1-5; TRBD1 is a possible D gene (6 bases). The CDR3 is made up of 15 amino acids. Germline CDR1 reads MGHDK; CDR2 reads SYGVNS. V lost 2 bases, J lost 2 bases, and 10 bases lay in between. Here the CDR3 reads CASSEGQLGNQPQHF. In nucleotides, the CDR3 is TGTGCCAGCAGTGAAGGACAGCTGGGCAATCAGCCCCAGCATTTT.